These 17 T cell receptor beta chains originate from one sample sequenced in a study of cytotoxic CD8 clonotypes in ibrutinib-treated CLL. Measured with immunoSEQ multiplex PCR; TCRdb has only the in-frame clones, and not every one. The sample lists 200,000 to 250,000 clones; 70% were seen once. The sequences come from PBMCs, collected after 24 months of ibrutinib treatment. All receptors come from a human donor with chronic lymphocytic leukemia.

This chain links TRBV11-3 with TRBJ1-2; D is possibly TRBD1 (6 bases). V lost 5 bases and J lost 5, with 12 bases in between. The CDR3 totals 13 residues. Germline CDR1 SGHNT, CDR2 YENEEA. The DNA of the CDR3 is TGTGCCAGCAGCGCGGGACAAGGTTATGGCTACACCTTC. Its translation: CASSAGQGYGYTF.

The rearrangement joins TRBV6-6 to TRBJ2-3; D unclear. Germline V gene lookup returns CDR1 MNHNY and CDR2 SVGAGI (reference sequence). The length of the CDR3 is 15 residues. The V end was cut by 6 bases, the J end by 0 bases, with 13 bases between. CDR3 bases: TGTGCCAGCAGGGCTGGCCCTGACAGCACAGATACGCAGTATTTT. This codes for CASRAGPDSTDTQYF.

The V gene is TRBV11-3, the J gene TRBJ2-6, with TRBD1 as a possible D gene (5 bases). The germline gives CDR1 SGHNT, CDR2 YENEEA. The CDR3 spans 17 residues. Trimming shortened V by 5 bases and J by 3 bases, and 17 bases separated the two germline ends. The CDR3 DNA is TGTGCCAGCAGCCAAGGACACGGTGGGGTTGGGGCCAACGTCCTGACTTTC. Protein: CASSQGHGGVGANVLTF.

J is TRBJ2-7 and V is TRBV4-3; a possible D gene is TRBD2 (6 bases). V dropped 0 bases and J dropped 2 bases, with 11 bases sitting between them. The CDR3 covers 15 residues. CDR1 and CDR2 from the germline V gene are LGHNA and YSLEER. This CDR3 reads CASSQEYRGAYEQYF. Here the CDR3 DNA reads TGCGCCAGCAGCCAAGAGTACCGCGGGGCCTACGAGCAGTACTTC.

The V and J genes are TRBV7-2 and TRBJ2-7, with D perhaps TRBD2 (6 bases). CDR3 length equals 15 residues. V lost 3 bases and J 0 bases, leaving 12 bases between the germline ends. Germline CDR1 is SGHTA and CDR2 is FQGNSA. This chain's CDR3 is CASSLVAGFSYEQYF. CDR3 bases: TGTGCCAGCAGCTTGGTGGCGGGATTCTCCTACGAGCAGTACTTC.

V gene TRBV9 combines with J gene TRBJ1-2; possibly TRBD1 for D (6 bases). This CDR3 has 15 residues. Germline V gene sequence: CDR1 SGDLS, CDR2 YYNGEE. V shed 5 bases and J shed 5 bases, with 19 bases lying between them. CDR3 coding DNA: TGTGCCAGCAGAAAGAACGAGGGGGGCGATTATGGCTACACCTTC. Its translation is CASRKNEGGDYGYTF.

The rearrangement links TRBV25-1 to TRBJ2-5, with 7 bases that match TRBD1. Germline V CDR1 and CDR2: MGHDK, SYGVNS. This CDR3 contains 15 residues. Germline trimming cut 2 bases from V and 3 bases from J; bases unmatched to any gene: 6. The CDR3 loop is CASSEGDSMEETQYF. Here the CDR3 DNA reads TGTGCCAGCAGTGAAGGGGACAGCATGGAAGAGACCCAGTACTTC.

The rearrangement links TRBV19 to TRBJ2-7; a possible D gene is TRBD2 (5 bases). The CDR3 length is 14 residues. The V end was cut by 3 bases, the J end by 3 bases, with 12 bases between. The germline gives CDR1 LNHDA, CDR2 SQIVND (reference sequence). CDR3 sequence (DNA): TGTGCCAGTAGTATCCCGGGATTCGGCTACGAGCAGTACTTC. This codes for CASSIPGFGYEQYF.

V usage is TRBV7-9 and J usage is TRBJ2-7; no reliable D call. Germline CDR1 is SEHNR and CDR2 is FQNEAQ (reference sequence). This CDR3 spans 14 amino acids. V was cut by 2 bases and J by 4 bases, with 12 bases left in between. CDR3 DNA: TGTGCCAGCAGCTTAAGTTTCAGTCAATACGAGCAGTACTTC. Translating it yields CASSLSFSQYEQYF.

This clone was seen a few times. This chain connects TRBV5-1 to TRBJ1-1; no clear D. There are 11 residues in the CDR3. In germline, CDR1 is SGHRS, CDR2 YFSETQ. With 4 bases removed from V and 1 base from J, the gap between germline ends came to 2 bases. Here the CDR3 DNA reads TGCGCCAGCAGCCAGAACACTGAAGCTTTCTTT. Translated: CASSQNTEAFF. The complete variable domain, with remaining parts taken from reference TRBV5-1 and TRBJ1-1, reads KAGVTQTPRYLIKTRGQQVTLSCSPISGHRSVSWYQQTPGQGLQFLFEYFSETQRNKGNFPGRFSGRQFSNSRSEMNVSTLELGDSALYLCASSQNTEAFFGQGTRLTVV.

The chain carries TRBV18 and TRBJ1-1; no firm D call. The CDR3 length is 12 residues. The V end was cut by 5 bases, the J end by 8 bases, with 12 bases between. Germline lookup yields CDR1 KGHSH and CDR2 LQKENI. As DNA, the CDR3 is TGTGCCAGCTCAGAAGGCCCTCCCGAAGCTTTCTTT. It is translated as CASSEGPPEAFF.

This clone was observed a few times. The chain recombines TRBV11-3 with TRBJ2-3; no definite D call. V was cut by 3 bases and J by 1 base, with 5 bases left in between. The CDR3 is 13 residues long. The V gene's germline CDR1 is SGHNT and CDR2 YENEEA. CDR3 loop: CASSFLGTDTQYF. The CDR3 nucleotides read TGTGCCAGCAGCTTTTTGGGCACAGATACGCAGTATTTT.

This clone was found a few times. The CDR3 loop reads CAGGLAGGPSSYNEQFF. Written as DNA, the CDR3 is TGTGCCGGTGGACTAGCGGGAGGCCCTAGTTCCTACAATGAGCAGTTCTTC. The chain has TRBV21-1 and TRBJ2-1; the tabulated D call, TRBD2, remains unverified against the DNA. TRBV21-1 is annotated as a pseudogene. This CDR3 is built from 17 residues.

This clone was recorded a few times. V is TRBV6-6 and J is TRBJ2-7; tentatively, D is TRBD1 (5 bases). V was cut by 7 bases and J by 4 bases, with 14 bases left in between. Per the germline V gene, CDR1 is MNHNY and CDR2 is SVGAGI (reference sequence). CDR3 length: 13 residues. The CDR3 is CASIRQGRYEQYF. The CDR3 DNA sequence: TGTGCCAGCATCCGGCAGGGTCGATACGAGCAGTACTTC.

In its sample, this clone was seen once. The rearrangement uses TRBV7-9 and TRBJ1-5; 7 positions agree with TRBD1. CDR1 SEHNR and CDR2 FQNEAQ come from the germline V gene (reference sequence). The CDR3 has 15 amino acids. After removal of 5 bases from V and 0 bases from J, the junction contained 4 bases not matched to a gene. CDR3 coding DNA: TGTGCCAGCAGCCCGACAGGGAGTAGCAATCAGCCCCAGCATTTT. This codes for CASSPTGSSNQPQHF.

This CDR3 is CASSRDLNTEAFF. In DNA form, the CDR3 reads TGTGCCAGCAGCCGCGACTTGAACACTGAAGCTTTCTTT. The chain links TRBV14 to TRBJ1-1; D unclear. The V gene lost 4 bases and the J gene lost 0 bases, with 6 bases spanning the gap. The CDR3 extends over 13 amino acids. Germline V gene data show CDR1 as SGHDN and CDR2 as FVKESK.

The V and J genes are TRBV29-1 and TRBJ2-1, with TRBD2 identical over 11 bases. The CDR3 is 15 residues long. With 6 bases clipped from V and 0 bases from J, the junction kept 4 bases outside the gene matches. The germline V gene encodes CDR1 SQVTM and CDR2 ANQGSEA. The DNA for the CDR3 is TGCAGCGTAGGACTAGCGGGCCACTCCTACAATGAGCAGTTCTTC. This gives the protein CSVGLAGHSYNEQFF.